Listed here is a single T cell receptor (beta chain). The target antigen is unknown. The junction does not match germline at one end; this may be a read error. Sequenced by immunoSEQ multiplex PCR; TCRdb stores in-frame clones only, minus some. The sample includes tens of thousands of clones, 81% of them seen just once. These data are taken from a study of a mutant IDH1 vaccine in newly diagnosed glioma. Across the study: The earlier regimen, radiotherapy, temozolomide, or both, was most often both. Week 35 was assigned to visit V12, and week 47 was assigned to visit V13.

The sample's time point: week 35, safety follow-up. One vaccine dose held 300 ug of mutant IDH1 20-mer peptide and came with topical imiquimod. Scheduled for weeks 1, 3, 5, 7, 11, 15, 19 and 23, eight vaccinations were given to patients. The specimen was PBMCs, collected from a glioma patient whose treatment included an IDH1 peptide vaccine. The sequence was obtained from a man aged 30 to 39 with glioma.

CDR3 residues: CSGKFSGSSYEQYF. In DNA, the CDR3 is TGCTCCGGGAAGTTTAGCGGAAGCTCCTACGAGCAGTACTTC. This chain connects TRBV7-2 to TRBJ2-7, with D tentatively TRBD2 (6 bases). CDR1 and CDR2 from the germline V gene are SGHTA and FQGNSA. This CDR3 has 14 amino acids. Together with reference TRBV7-2 and TRBJ2-7, the CDR3 gives the full variable domain: GAGVSQSPSNKVTEKGKDVELRCDPISGHTALYWYRQSLGQGLEFLIYFQGNSAPDKSGLPSDRFSAERTGGSVSTLTIQRTQQEDSAVYLCSGKFSGSSYEQYFGPGTRLTVT.